This is a list of T cell receptor beta chains from one sample in a study of cytomegalovirus exposure and HLA in healthy donors. The assay was immunoSEQ multiplex PCR, and TCRdb's table has in-frame clones only and misses some. This sample yields fewer than 110,000 clones, of which 77% are seen a single time; approximately 4.2% belongs to the top ten. Sequences were obtained from PBMCs. These receptors came from a male donor in good health and CMV-seronegative. The CDR3 runs from the conserved cysteine through the conserved F or W. D genes are given only for firm matches. A clone size is listed for some rows: how often the clone was seen (once, few, many), or a class if it is expanded.

CDR3: CASSLGGSGQETQYF
DNA: TGCGCCAGCAGCTTGGGAGGGAGCGGACAAGAGACCCAGTACTTC
J: TRBJ2-5
V: TRBV5-1
size: -
D: -

CDR3: CASRMTSGNYEQYF
DNA: TGTGCCAGCAGAATGACTAGCGGGAACTACGAGCAGTACTTC
J: TRBJ2-7
V: TRBV6-5
size: -
D: TRBD2

CDR3: CASSLLQETQYF
DNA: TGTGCCAGCAGCTTACTACAAGAGACCCAGTACTTC
J: TRBJ2-5
V: TRBV7-9
size: -
D: -

CDR3: CASSPSTGGYEQFF
DNA: TGTGCCAGCAGCCCAAGTACAGGGGGCTATGAGCAGTTCTTC
J: TRBJ2-1
V: TRBV11-2
size: few
D: TRBD1

CDR3: CASSFDRASSYEQYF
DNA: TGCGCCAGCAGCTTTGACAGGGCCAGCTCCTACGAGCAGTACTTC
J: TRBJ2-7
V: TRBV5-1
size: -
D: TRBD1

CDR3: CASRELAGDYEQYF
DNA: TGTGCCAGCAGGGAACTAGCGGGGGACTACGAGCAGTACTTC
J: TRBJ2-7
V: TRBV27
size: -
D: TRBD2

CDR3: CASSKNTGGEKLFF
DNA: TGCGCCAGCAGCAAAAATACGGGAGGCGAAAAACTGTTTTTT
J: TRBJ1-4
V: TRBV10-2
size: few
D: -

CDR3: CASSMRDRGPYEQYF
DNA: TGTGCCAGTAGTATGAGGGACAGGGGGCCCTACGAGCAGTACTTC
J: TRBJ2-7
V: TRBV19
size: once
D: TRBD1

CDR3: CSVEVSYNEQFF
DNA: TGCAGCGTTGAAGTATCCTACAATGAGCAGTTCTTC
J: TRBJ2-1
V: TRBV29-1
size: -
D: -

CDR3: CASSPGASIDTQYF
DNA: TGTGCCAGCTCACCGGGGGCCTCAATAGATACGCAGTATTTT
J: TRBJ2-3
V: TRBV18
size: -
D: -

CDR3: CASSPWDSGRERNEQFF
DNA: TGTGCCAGCAGCCCCTGGGATAGCGGGAGGGAGCGCAATGAGCAGTTCTTC
J: TRBJ2-1
V: TRBV7-6
size: -
D: TRBD2

CDR3: CASSPNPRRQGRTSGRVSYEQYF
DNA: TGTGCCAGCAGTCCAAACCCACGCAGACAGGGGCGAACTAGCGGGAGAGTCTCCTACGAGCAGTACTTC
J: TRBJ2-7
V: TRBV27
size: -
D: TRBD2

CDR3: CASSLVGLAGEGRYEQFF
DNA: TGCGCCAGCAGCTTGGTAGGACTAGCGGGAGAGGGGAGGTATGAGCAGTTCTTC
J: TRBJ2-1
V: TRBV5-1
size: -
D: TRBD2

CDR3: CATSRELAGGGQETQYF
DNA: TGTGCCACCAGCAGAGAACTAGCGGGAGGCGGACAGGAGACCCAGTACTTC
J: TRBJ2-5
V: TRBV15
size: -
D: TRBD2

CDR3: CASSHRLAVSSGANVLTF
DNA: TGTGCCAGCAGCCACAGACTAGCGGTGAGCTCTGGGGCCAACGTCCTGACTTTC
J: TRBJ2-6
V: TRBV5-8
size: -
D: TRBD2

CDR3: CASRTRNKETQYF
DNA: TGTGCCAGTAGGACTAGAAATAAGGAGACCCAGTACTTC
J: TRBJ2-5
V: TRBV19
size: -
D: -

CDR3: CATGGANEKLFF
DNA: TGTGCCACAGGGGGCGCTAATGAAAAACTGTTTTTT
J: TRBJ1-4
V: TRBV5-4
size: -
D: TRBD1

CDR3: CASSLRTGSDTQYF
DNA: TGTGCCAGCAGCTTGCGGACAGGGTCAGATACGCAGTATTTT
J: TRBJ2-3
V: TRBV5-4
size: once
D: TRBD1

CDR3: CASSQQPSVWSHNEQFF
DNA: TGTGCCAGCAGCCAGCAGCCTAGCGTTTGGAGTCACAATGAGCAGTTCTTC
J: TRBJ2-1
V: TRBV7-3
size: -
D: -

CDR3: CASSEVGETGAQYF
DNA: TGTGCCAGCAGTGAAGTAGGCGAGACAGGGGCCCAGTACTTC
J: TRBJ2-5
V: TRBV6-1
size: -
D: TRBD1

CDR3: CASSLSPSGRYEQYF
DNA: TGTGCCAGCAGCCTGTCCCCTAGCGGGAGATACGAGCAGTACTTC
J: TRBJ2-7
V: TRBV5-8
size: -
D: TRBD2

CDR3: CASSPWDRGPLELFF
DNA: TGTGCCAGTAGTCCCTGGGACAGGGGGCCTCTAGAACTGTTTTTT
J: TRBJ1-4
V: TRBV19
size: -
D: TRBD1

CDR3: CASSLVTSQFEQFF
DNA: TGTGCCAGCAGCTTAGTAACTAGCCAGTTTGAGCAGTTCTTC
J: TRBJ2-1
V: TRBV11-2
size: -
D: -

CDR3: CASSQQLAGGPSTDTQYF
DNA: TGCGCCAGCAGCCAACAGCTAGCGGGAGGCCCAAGCACAGATACGCAGTATTTT
J: TRBJ2-3
V: TRBV4-1
size: -
D: TRBD2

CDR3: CASSEEGASVGEQYF
DNA: TGTGCCAGCAGTGAAGAGGGGGCTAGCGTCGGCGAGCAGTACTTC
J: TRBJ2-7
V: TRBV6-1
size: -
D: -

CDR3: CTSSQDHGAGVPYEQYF
DNA: TGCACCAGCAGCCAAGATCATGGGGCAGGGGTACCCTACGAGCAGTACTTC
J: TRBJ2-7
V: TRBV1
size: -
D: -

CDR3: CASSSGLDSGEQYF
DNA: TGTGCCAGCAGTTCCGGACTAGATTCGGGCGAGCAGTACTTC
J: TRBJ2-7
V: TRBV27
size: once
D: TRBD2

CDR3: CASSEDRGREETQYF
DNA: TGTGCCAGCAGTGAAGACAGGGGGCGAGAAGAGACCCAGTACTTC
J: TRBJ2-5
V: TRBV2
size: -
D: TRBD1

CDR3: CASSGTQGARTEAFF
DNA: TGCGCCAGCAGTGGGACCCAGGGGGCGCGAACTGAAGCTTTCTTT
J: TRBJ1-1
V: TRBV10-2
size: -
D: TRBD1

CDR3: CASSLSPRGTIYF
DNA: TGTGCCAGCAGCTTAAGTCCCAGGGGCACCATATATTTT
J: TRBJ1-3
V: TRBV11-2
size: -
D: -

CDR3: CASSFGQGEQYF
DNA: TGTGCCAGCAGTTTCGGGCAGGGGGAGCAGTACTTC
J: TRBJ2-7
V: TRBV6-6
size: -
D: -

CDR3: CASSSFPAGDFRNEQFF
DNA: TGTGCCAGCAGTTCATTTCCGGCGGGAGATTTTAGAAATGAGCAGTTCTTC
J: TRBJ2-1
V: TRBV27
size: -
D: TRBD2

CDR3: CASSPTGSYEQYF
DNA: TGTGCCAGCAGTCCCACGGGCTCCTACGAGCAGTACTTC
J: TRBJ2-7
V: TRBV7-9
size: -
D: -

CDR3: CASSPPGLAQFF
DNA: TGTGCCAGCAGCCCACCGGGACTAGCACAGTTCTTC
J: TRBJ2-1
V: TRBV9
size: -
D: TRBD2

CDR3: CASSLAGDPYEQYF
DNA: TGTGCCAGCAGCCTAGCGGGGGACCCCTACGAGCAGTACTTC
J: TRBJ2-7
V: TRBV6-1
size: few
D: TRBD2

CDR3: CASSVFRDTEQFF
DNA: TGTGCCAGCAGTGTATTTCGGGACACCGAGCAGTTCTTC
J: TRBJ2-1
V: TRBV6-1
size: -
D: -

CDR3: CASSLPTYGYTF
DNA: TGTGCCAGCAGCTTACCCACATATGGCTACACCTTC
J: TRBJ1-2
V: TRBV7-9
size: -
D: -

CDR3: CAGLTLIF
DNA: TGTGCCGGCCTTACATTGATCTTC
J: TRBJ2-1
V: TRBV27
size: -
D: -

CDR3: CSLWSGMETQYF
DNA: TGCAGCCTGTGGTCCGGGATGGAGACCCAGTACTTC
J: TRBJ2-5
V: TRBV29-1
size: -
D: -

CDR3: CASRVAGASAYNEQFF
DNA: TGTGCCAGCAGGGTCGCGGGCGCTTCTGCCTACAATGAGCAGTTCTTC
J: TRBJ2-1
V: TRBV28
size: -
D: -

CDR3: CASSSSNIDTIYF
DNA: TGTGCCAGCAGCTCCTCCAACATCGACACCATATATTTT
J: TRBJ1-3
V: TRBV5-4
size: few
D: -

CDR3: CSVAKAGVGDEQFF
DNA: TGCAGCGTTGCAAAAGCGGGAGTAGGTGATGAGCAGTTCTTC
J: TRBJ2-1
V: TRBV29-1
size: few
D: TRBD2

CDR3: CASSPVGDRAWSGYTF
DNA: TGTGCCAGCTCACCAGTTGGGGACAGGGCCTGGAGTGGCTACACCTTC
J: TRBJ1-2
V: TRBV18
size: -
D: TRBD1

CDR3: CASRFKGAQGGYTF
DNA: TGTGCCAGCAGATTTAAGGGGGCGCAGGGTGGCTACACCTTC
J: TRBJ1-2
V: TRBV6-5
size: -
D: TRBD1

CDR3: CASSERGQVDYEQYF
DNA: TGTGCCAGCAGCGAGAGGGGGCAGGTCGACTACGAGCAGTACTTC
J: TRBJ2-7
V: TRBV9
size: -
D: TRBD1

CDR3: CSVTGTSAYNEQFF
DNA: TGCAGCGTCACCGGGACTAGCGCATACAATGAGCAGTTCTTC
J: TRBJ2-1
V: TRBV29-1
size: -
D: TRBD2

CDR3: CASSQGRATNEKLFF
DNA: TGTGCCAGCAGCCAAGGGAGAGCAACTAATGAAAAACTGTTTTTT
J: TRBJ1-4
V: TRBV4-2
size: few
D: -

CDR3: CASSELAGGYEQYF
DNA: TGTGCCAGCAGCGAGTTAGCGGGAGGATACGAGCAGTACTTC
J: TRBJ2-7
V: TRBV9
size: -
D: TRBD2

CDR3: CASSPPSRSYEQYF
DNA: TGTGCCAGCTCACCACCCTCACGGTCCTACGAGCAGTACTTC
J: TRBJ2-7
V: TRBV18
size: -
D: -

CDR3: CASSSRPGTSGRANPDTQYF
DNA: TGTGCCAGCAGTTCTCGACCCGGGACTAGCGGGAGGGCCAATCCAGATACGCAGTATTTT
J: TRBJ2-3
V: TRBV28
size: once
D: TRBD2

CDR3: CASSSGFSTMGGYTF
DNA: TGTGCCAGCAGTTCGGGGTTTTCAACCATGGGGGGCTACACCTTC
J: TRBJ1-2
V: TRBV27
size: -
D: -

CDR3: CATNGDRGLSGGYTF
DNA: TGTGCCACCAATGGAGACAGGGGGCTCTCAGGGGGCTACACCTTC
J: TRBJ1-2
V: TRBV25-1
size: -
D: TRBD1

CDR3: CAFSGLADYEQYF
DNA: TGTGCCTTCTCCGGACTAGCAGACTACGAGCAGTACTTC
J: TRBJ2-7
V: TRBV30
size: -
D: TRBD2

CDR3: CAISEAGGSGEQYF
DNA: TGTGCCATCAGTGAGGCTGGCGGGAGCGGCGAGCAGTACTTC
J: TRBJ2-7
V: TRBV10-3
size: -
D: TRBD2

CDR3: CASSKSPTRRDGNEQFF
DNA: TGTGCCAGCAGCAAATCCCCGACTAGAAGGGATGGCAATGAGCAGTTCTTC
J: TRBJ2-1
V: TRBV21-1
size: -
D: -